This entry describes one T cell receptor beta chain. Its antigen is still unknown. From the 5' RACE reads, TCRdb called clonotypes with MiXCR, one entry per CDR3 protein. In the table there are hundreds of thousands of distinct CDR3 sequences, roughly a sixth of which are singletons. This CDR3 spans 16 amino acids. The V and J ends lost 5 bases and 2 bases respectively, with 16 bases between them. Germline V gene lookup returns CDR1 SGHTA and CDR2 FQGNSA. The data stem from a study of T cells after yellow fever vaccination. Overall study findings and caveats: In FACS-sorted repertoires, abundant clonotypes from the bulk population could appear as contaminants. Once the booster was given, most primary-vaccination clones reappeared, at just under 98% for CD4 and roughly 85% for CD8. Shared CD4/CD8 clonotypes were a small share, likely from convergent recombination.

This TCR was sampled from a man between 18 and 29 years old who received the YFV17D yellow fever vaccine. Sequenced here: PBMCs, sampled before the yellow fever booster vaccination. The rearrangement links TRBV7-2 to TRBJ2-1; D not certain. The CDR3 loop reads CASSMPTGEAYNEQFF. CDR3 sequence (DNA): TGTGCCAGCAGCATGCCGACGGGCGAGGCCTACAATGAGCAGTTCTTC.